The 4 T cell receptor beta chains below were found in one sample sequenced in a study of beta chain features in type 1 diabetes. Sequenced material consisted of expressed TCRB transcripts (all of the isolated RNA was reverse transcribed). Clones were read by immunoSEQ multiplex PCR, and TCRdb kept only the in-frame ones, dropping some. The table includes about 320,000 clones, roughly 15% detected once. Sequenced: central memory CD4+ T cells from blood. All receptors come from a man aged 25-40 years in good health.

The genes are TRBV29-1 and TRBJ2-2; D is undetermined. Trimming shortened V by 4 bases and J by 2 bases, and 11 bases separated the two germline ends. From germline, CDR1 is SQVTM and CDR2 ANQGSEA. The CDR3 covers 14 residues. The CDR3 here is CSVGGEANTGELFF. The CDR3 DNA reads TGCAGCGTTGGGGGTGAGGCAAACACCGGGGAGCTGTTTTTT.

V and J are TRBV9 and TRBJ1-1, with D possibly TRBD1 on 6 matching bases. The CDR3 consists of 12 residues. CDR1 SGDLS and CDR2 YYNGEE come from the germline V gene. V was trimmed by 4 bases and J by 10 bases, leaving 14 bases between them. CDR3 residues: CASSFETGPAFF. CDR3 nucleotides: TGTGCCAGCAGCTTCGAAACAGGGCCAGCTTTCTTT.

The genes are TRBV28 and TRBJ2-1, with D unclear. This CDR3 comprises 16 residues. The ends were cut back, 5 bases at V and 3 bases at J, with 17 bases in the middle. CDR1 and CDR2 from the germline V gene are MDHEN and SYDVKM. CDR3 residues: CASSLLSRRHYNEQFF. CDR3 sequence (DNA): TGTGCCAGCAGTCTCCTCTCGCGACGACACTACAATGAGCAGTTCTTC. Complete variable domain (other parts from reference TRBV28 and TRBJ2-1): DVKVTQSSRYLVKRTGEKVFLECVQDMDHENMFWYRQDPGLGLRLIYFSYDVKMKEKGDIPEGYSVSREKKERFSLILESASTNQTSMYLCASSLLSRRHYNEQFFGPGTRLTVL.

The table lists this clone with a few counts. V gene TRBV18 combines with J gene TRBJ1-6; no firm D call. CDR3 length: 16 residues. Germline lookup yields CDR1 KGHSH and CDR2 LQKENI. The V and J ends lost 1 base and 5 bases respectively, with 12 bases between them. The CDR3 DNA reads TGTGCCAGCTCACCACACGGGCTCCCCAATAATTCACCCCTCCACTTT. This sequence encodes CASSPHGLPNNSPLHF.